Below, 4 T cell receptor beta chains from the same sample are listed, as sequenced in a study of identical twins. TCRdb passed the 5' RACE reads through MiXCR, listing each CDR3 protein once. The table lists roughly 240,000 distinct CDR3 sequences, 5.5% to 7% of them singletons. These data also formed part of another study, on yellow fever vaccine responses in identical twins.

The sample taken for sequencing was memory (CD45RO+) T cells sorted from blood. These receptors all stem from a young woman in good health.

The genes are TRBV6-5 and TRBJ2-5; TRBD2 aligns across 7 bases. The germline gives CDR1 MNHEY, CDR2 SVGAGI. The V segment lost 2 bases and the J segment 3 bases; nucleotides outside the gene matches: 6. The length of the CDR3 is 15 residues. In DNA, the CDR3 is TGTGCCAGCAGTTACGGGTGGGGGGGGGAAGAGACCCAGTACTTC. Amino acids: CASSYGWGGEETQYF.

This clonotype showed up just a few times. The V gene is TRBV5-1, the J gene TRBJ1-2; D not certain. CDR1 is SGHRS and CDR2 is YFSETQ in the germline V gene. The CDR3 extends over 15 amino acids. Between the trimmed V and J ends, which lost 0 bases and 1 base, there was a span of 10 bases. The CDR3 protein is CASSLDSNGNYGYTF. CDR3 sequence (DNA): TGCGCCAGCAGCTTGGATTCCAACGGTAACTATGGCTACACCTTC.

This chain joins TRBV28 and TRBJ2-2; D not certain. V was pared by 6 bases and J by 8 bases, with 13 bases between. CDR1 MDHEN and CDR2 SYDVKM come from the germline V gene. This CDR3 is built from 13 residues. The CDR3 loop is CASRPRLRGELFF. In DNA, the CDR3 is TGTGCCAGCAGACCTCGATTACGAGGGGAGCTGTTTTTT.

CDR3 nucleotide sequence: TGCGCCAGCAGCTGGGGACTAGCGGGAGTCGAGCAGTACTTC. Translating gives CASSWGLAGVEQYF. This chain uses TRBV5-1 with TRBJ2-7; the match to TRBD2 covers 14 bases. The CDR3 extends over 14 amino acids. Germline CDR1 and CDR2: SGHRS and YFSETQ. J was trimmed by 6 bases and V by 3 bases; bases with no gene match: 2.